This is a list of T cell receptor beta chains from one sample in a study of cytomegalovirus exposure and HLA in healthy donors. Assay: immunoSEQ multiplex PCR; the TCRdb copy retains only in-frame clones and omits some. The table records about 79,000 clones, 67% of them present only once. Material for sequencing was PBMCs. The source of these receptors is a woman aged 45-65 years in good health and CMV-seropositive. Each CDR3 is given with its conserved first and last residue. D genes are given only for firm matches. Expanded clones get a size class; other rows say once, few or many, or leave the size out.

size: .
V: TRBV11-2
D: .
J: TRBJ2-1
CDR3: CASSFGQGNEQFF
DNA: TGTGCCAGCAGCTTCGGGCAGGGCAATGAGCAGTTCTTC

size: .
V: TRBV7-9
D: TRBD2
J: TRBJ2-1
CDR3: CSSTSREVNEQFF
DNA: TGTTCCAGCACCTCCCGGGAGGTCAATGAGCAGTTCTTC

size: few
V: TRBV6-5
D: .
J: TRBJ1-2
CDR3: CASSYSRLNYGYTF
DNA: TGTGCCAGCAGTTATTCCAGACTTAACTATGGCTACACCTTC

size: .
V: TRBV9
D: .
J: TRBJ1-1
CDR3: CASSVERTDEAFF
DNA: TGTGCCAGCAGCGTAGAGCGGACAGATGAAGCTTTCTTT

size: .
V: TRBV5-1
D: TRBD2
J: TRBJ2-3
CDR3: CASSGDYTDTQYF
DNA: TGCGCCAGCAGCGGGGACTATACAGATACGCAGTATTTT

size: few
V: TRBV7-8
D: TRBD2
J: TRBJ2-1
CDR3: CASSLSQGLAGGIYNEQFF
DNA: TGTGCCAGCAGCTTAAGCCAGGGACTAGCGGGGGGAATATACAATGAGCAGTTCTTC

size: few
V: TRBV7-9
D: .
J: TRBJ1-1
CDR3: CASSAQGDTEAFF
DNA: TGTGCCAGCAGCGCCCAAGGAGACACTGAAGCTTTCTTT

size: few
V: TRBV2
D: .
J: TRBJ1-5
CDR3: CASSAGMGHQPQHF
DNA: TGTGCCAGCAGTGCAGGGATGGGGCATCAGCCCCAGCATTTT

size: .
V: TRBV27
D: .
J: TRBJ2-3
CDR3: CASSFGGNTQYF
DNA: TGTGCCAGCAGTTTCGGAGGGAATACGCAGTATTTT

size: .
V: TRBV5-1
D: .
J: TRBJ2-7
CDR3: CASSLVSTREQYF
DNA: TGCGCCAGCAGCTTGGTCTCTACGCGGGAGCAGTACTTC

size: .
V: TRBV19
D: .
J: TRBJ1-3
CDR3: CASANVNTIYF
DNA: TGTGCCAGTGCTAACGTGAACACCATATATTTT

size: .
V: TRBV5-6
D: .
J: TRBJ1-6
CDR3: CASSLEASVAGSPLHF
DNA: TGTGCCAGCAGCTTGGAGGCATCGGTGGCGGGCTCACCCCTCCACTTT

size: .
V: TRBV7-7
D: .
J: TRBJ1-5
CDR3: CASSLEVNRIGPQHF
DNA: TGTGCTAGCAGCTTAGAGGTCAACAGGATCGGGCCCCAGCATTTT

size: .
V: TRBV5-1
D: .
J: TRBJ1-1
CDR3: CASSFRGFLNTEAFF
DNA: TGCGCCAGCAGCTTTCGGGGGTTCCTGAACACTGAAGCTTTCTTT

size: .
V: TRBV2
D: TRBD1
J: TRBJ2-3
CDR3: CASKSGTGADTQYF
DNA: TGTGCCAGCAAGTCCGGGACAGGGGCAGATACGCAGTATTTT

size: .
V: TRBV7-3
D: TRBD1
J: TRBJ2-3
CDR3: CASSLNRGGTDTQYF
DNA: TGTGCCAGCAGCTTAAACAGGGGTGGCACAGATACGCAGTATTTT

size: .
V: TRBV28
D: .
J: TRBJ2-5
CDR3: CASSSAEGVRETQYF
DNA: TGTGCCAGCAGCTCCGCTGAGGGCGTGAGAGAGACCCAGTACTTC

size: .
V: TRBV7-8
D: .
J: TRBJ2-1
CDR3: CASSTNRDNEQFF
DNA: TGTGCCAGCAGCACAAACAGGGACAATGAGCAGTTCTTC

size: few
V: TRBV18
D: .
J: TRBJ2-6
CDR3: CASSSAVSGANVLTF
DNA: TGTGCCAGCTCCAGCGCGGTTTCTGGGGCCAACGTCCTGACTTTC

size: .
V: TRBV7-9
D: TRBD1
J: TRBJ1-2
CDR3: CASSSGGARYTF
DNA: TGTGCCAGCAGCTCAGGGGGCGCGCGCTACACCTTC

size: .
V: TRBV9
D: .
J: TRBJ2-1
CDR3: CASSIGSSYNEQFF
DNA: TGTGCCAGCAGCATAGGGAGCTCCTACAATGAGCAGTTCTTC

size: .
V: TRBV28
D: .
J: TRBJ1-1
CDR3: CASSLPGQGMNTEAFF
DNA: TGTGCCAGCAGTCTGCCGGGGCAGGGGATGAACACTGAAGCTTTCTTT

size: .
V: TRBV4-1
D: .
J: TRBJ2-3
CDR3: CASSRIESTTDTQYF
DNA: TGCGCCAGCAGCCGCATCGAGTCCACTACAGATACGCAGTATTTT

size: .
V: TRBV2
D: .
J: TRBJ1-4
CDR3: CASSETESTNEKLFF
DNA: TGTGCCAGCAGTGAGACTGAGTCAACTAATGAAAAACTGTTTTTT

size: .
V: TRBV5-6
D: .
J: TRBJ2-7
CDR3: CASSLVTTRVQYF
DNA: TGTGCCAGCAGCTTGGTCACTACCCGGGTGCAGTACTTC

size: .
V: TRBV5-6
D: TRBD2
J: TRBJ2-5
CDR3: CASTGTSGGALEQYF
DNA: TGTGCCAGCACGGGGACTAGCGGGGGGGCGCTGGAGCAGTACTTC

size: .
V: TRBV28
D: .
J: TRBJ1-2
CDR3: CASSSGPLYGYAF
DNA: TGTGCCAGCAGTAGCGGGCCGCTCTATGGCTACGCCTTC

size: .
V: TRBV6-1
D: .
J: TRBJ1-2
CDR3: CASSSLTAANYGYTF
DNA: TGTGCCAGCAGTTCCTTGACAGCCGCTAACTATGGCTACACCTTC

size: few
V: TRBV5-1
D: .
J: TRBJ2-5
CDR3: CASSLDSLYQETQYF
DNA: TGCGCCAGCAGCTTGGACAGTTTGTACCAAGAGACCCAGTACTTC

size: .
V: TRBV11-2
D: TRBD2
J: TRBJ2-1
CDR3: CASSLDSGISGEQFF
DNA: TGTGCCAGCAGCTTAGATTCCGGGATCAGCGGGGAACAGTTCTTC

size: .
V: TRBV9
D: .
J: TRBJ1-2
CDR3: CASSVARDKSNYGYTF
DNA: TGTGCCAGCAGCGTAGCCCGGGACAAGTCAAACTATGGCTACACCTTC

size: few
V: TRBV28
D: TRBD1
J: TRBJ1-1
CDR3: CASSLQGARAFF
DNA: TGTGCCAGCAGCCTCCAGGGGGCTAGGGCTTTCTTT

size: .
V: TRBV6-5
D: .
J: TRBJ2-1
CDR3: CASTDTAGPYNEQFF
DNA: TGTGCCAGCACCGACACGGCGGGGCCCTACAATGAGCAGTTCTTC

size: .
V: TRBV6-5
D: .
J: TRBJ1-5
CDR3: CASSPRTGRDQPQHF
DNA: TGTGCCAGCAGTCCTAGAACAGGCCGGGATCAGCCCCAGCATTTT

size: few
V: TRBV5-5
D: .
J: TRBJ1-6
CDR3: CASNEESNSPLHF
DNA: TGTGCCAGCAATGAGGAAAGTAATTCACCCCTCCACTTT

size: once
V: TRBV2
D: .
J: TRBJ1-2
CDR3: CASSEQGPYGYTF
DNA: TGTGCCAGCAGTGAACAGGGTCCCTATGGCTACACCTTC

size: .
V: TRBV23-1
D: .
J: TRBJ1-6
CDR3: CASSQSLAEAAPLHF
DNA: TGCGCCAGCAGTCAATCTCTCGCAGAGGCCGCACCCCTCCACTTT

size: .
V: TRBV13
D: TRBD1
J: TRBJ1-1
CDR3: CASSKGTGGRNTEAFF
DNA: TGTGCCAGCAGCAAAGGGACAGGGGGGAGGAACACTGAAGCTTTCTTT

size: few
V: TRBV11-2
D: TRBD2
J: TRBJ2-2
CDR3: CASRRGGTGELFF
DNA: TGTGCCAGCAGGAGGGGAGGGACCGGGGAGCTGTTTTTT

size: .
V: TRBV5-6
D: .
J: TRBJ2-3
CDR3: CASSLQGTDTQYF
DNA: TGTGCCAGCAGCTTACAGGGCACAGATACGCAGTATTTT

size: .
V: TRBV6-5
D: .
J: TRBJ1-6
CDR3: CASSYDSNSPLHF
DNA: TGTGCCAGCAGCTATGACAGTAATTCACCCCTCCACTTT

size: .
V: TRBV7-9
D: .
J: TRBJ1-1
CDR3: CASSLDAANTEAFF
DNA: TGTGCCAGCAGCTTAGATGCGGCGAACACTGAAGCTTTCTTT

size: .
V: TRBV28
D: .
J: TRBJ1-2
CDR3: CASVKGGGGYTF
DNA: TGTGCCAGCGTAAAGGGAGGAGGTGGCTACACCTTC

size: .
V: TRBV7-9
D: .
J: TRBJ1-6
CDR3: CASSRTGTNSPLHF
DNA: TGTGCCAGCAGCCGTACAGGGACCAATTCACCCCTCCACTTT

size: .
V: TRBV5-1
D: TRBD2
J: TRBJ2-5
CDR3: CASSLGRSPGGTQYF
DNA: TGCGCCAGCAGCTTGGGCCGGTCCCCGGGAGGGACCCAGTACTTC

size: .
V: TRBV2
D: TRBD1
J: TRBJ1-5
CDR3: CASRSTGVVQPQHF
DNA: TGTGCCAGCAGGTCGACAGGGGTTGTACAGCCCCAGCATTTT

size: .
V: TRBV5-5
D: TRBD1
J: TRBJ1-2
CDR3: CASSFRSSGGNYGYTF
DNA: TGTGCCAGCAGCTTCCGCAGCTCAGGGGGCAACTATGGCTACACCTTC

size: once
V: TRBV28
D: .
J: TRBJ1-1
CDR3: CASRDTLTTFF
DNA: TGTGCCAGCCGGGACACTTTAACGACTTTCTTT

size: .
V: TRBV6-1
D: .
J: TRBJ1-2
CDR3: CASSMDSTVRGYTF
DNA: TGTGCCAGTTCGATGGACAGTACCGTACGGGGCTACACCTTC